This note documents a single T cell receptor beta chain sequence. Its antigen is not known. The sample belongs to a study of vaccination effects on CD4 cells after COVID-19. Study details: Sampling occurred a median 72 days post second dose, range 14 to 241. Supplemented with around 9.3 IU/ml IL-2 and 10 ug/ml peptides, two million PBMC per well were kept in culture.

Whole-study findings and limits: Few convalescent patients were studied, and early post-infection samples were lacking. Marked clonal contraction was seen in infection- and vaccine-induced clones late after vaccination.

Data came from immunoSEQ multiplex PCR; TCRdb stores just in-frame clones and leaves some out. The sample yields 35,000 to 45,000 clones, around 80% seen once. Looked up from germline, CDR1 is SNHLY and CDR2 is FYNNEI. Trimming left V 10 bases short and J 2 bases short, with 17 bases between. The CDR3 length is 14 residues. Subsequent to a culture period of about ten days, CD4+ T cells were isolated. PCR showed that the person got SARS-CoV-2 infection at some point between March and December 2020. Each participant was given two doses of one vaccine (BNT162b2 or mRNA-1273). This receptor was taken from a human donor who had a prior SARS-CoV-2 infection. Sequencing used CD4+ T cells from PBMCs cultured without peptide, obtained after COVID-19 vaccination. J is TRBJ1-2 and V is TRBV2; D gene unclear. For the CDR3, the DNA is TGTGCCACCCAATGGGCAGACATAAACTATGGCTACACCTTC. This translates into CATQWADINYGYTF.